This T cell receptor beta chain was profiled in a study of cytomegalovirus exposure and HLA in healthy donors. Study-wide background: T cells numbering about 179 million yielded approximately 100 million unique TCR beta sequences in an earlier analysis.

V lost 4 bases to trimming and J lost 4 bases; unmatched junction nucleotides: 15. The germline V gene encodes CDR1 SGHRS and CDR2 YFSETQ. This CDR3 region has 17 residues. Findings of the study overall: The study had only CMV serostatus as immune exposure information. Researchers reported in a later analysis that a missense DCLRE1C variant was tied to TCR beta V- and J-gene trimming.

Notes on this clone: Antigen: not known.

The PCR was carried out with 60 Vbeta primers and 13 Jbeta primers. Produced via immunoSEQ multiplex PCR; TCRdb's table is partial and in-frame only. The sample holds 110,000 to 150,000 clones, around 86% seen once. The receptor comes from a female donor in good health and CMV-seronegative. The chain couples TRBV5-1 to TRBJ1-2; the match to TRBD1 covers 8 bases. Sequenced: PBMCs. CDR3 amino acids: CASSQIPPGGGGYGYTF. The CDR3 nucleotides are TGCGCCAGCAGCCAAATACCGCCAGGGGGCGGAGGCTATGGCTACACCTTC.